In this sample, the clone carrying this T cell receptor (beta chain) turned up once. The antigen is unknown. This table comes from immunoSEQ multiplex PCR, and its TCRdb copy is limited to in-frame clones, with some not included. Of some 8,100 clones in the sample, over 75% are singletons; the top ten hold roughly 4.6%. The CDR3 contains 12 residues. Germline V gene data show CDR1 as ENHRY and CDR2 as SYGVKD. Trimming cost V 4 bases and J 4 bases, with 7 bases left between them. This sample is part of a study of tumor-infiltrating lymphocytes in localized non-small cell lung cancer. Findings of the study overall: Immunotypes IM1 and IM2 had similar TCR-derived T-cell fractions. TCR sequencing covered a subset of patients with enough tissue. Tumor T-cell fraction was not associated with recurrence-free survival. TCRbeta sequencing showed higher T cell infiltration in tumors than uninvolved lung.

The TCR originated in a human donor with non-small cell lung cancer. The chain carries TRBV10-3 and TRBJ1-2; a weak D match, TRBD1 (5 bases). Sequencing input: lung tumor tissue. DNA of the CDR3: TGTGCCATCAGTGTCGACAGCTATGGCTACACCTTC. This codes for CAISVDSYGYTF.